The clone carrying this TCR beta chain was seen more than once but under ten times. These data come from a study of read filtering for tumor transcriptome and immune sequencing. CDR1 and CDR2 (germline): MNHNY, SVGAGI (reference sequence). The CDR3 spans 13 residues. V lost 10 bases to trimming and J lost 9 bases, with 19 bases between them. The library was built from around 0.4 ug RNA with molecular barcoded adaptors for alpha/delta and beta/gamma chains. MiXCR was run by TCRdb on the reads, yielding one entry per CDR3 protein. The table shows under 150,000 distinct CDR3 sequences, with over 10% occurring only once.

This receptor was obtained from a donor aged 40 or over with multiple myeloma. The sample taken for sequencing was a population of CD138-negative cells sorted from bone marrow. The chain is built from TRBV6-6 and TRBJ1-5; no definite D call. CDR3 bases: TGTGCCACCGGGAGAAGGGAAGAACTGCCCCAGCATTTT. Its protein product is CATGRREELPQHF.